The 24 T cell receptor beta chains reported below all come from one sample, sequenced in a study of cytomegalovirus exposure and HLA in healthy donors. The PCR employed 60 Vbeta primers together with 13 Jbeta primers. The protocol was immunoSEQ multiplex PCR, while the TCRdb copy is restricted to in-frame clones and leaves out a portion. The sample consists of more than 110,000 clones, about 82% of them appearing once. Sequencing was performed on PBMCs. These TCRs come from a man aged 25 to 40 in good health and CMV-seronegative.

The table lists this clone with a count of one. The CDR3 DNA reads as TGTGCCAGCAGCTTAATTGGAAGGGGGACAGATACGCAGTATTTT. Encoded protein: CASSLIGRGTDTQYF. The rearrangement joins TRBV11-1 to TRBJ2-3, with D possibly being TRBD1 (6 bases). V was cut by 2 bases and J by 3 bases, with 12 bases left in between. CDR1 and CDR2 (germline): SGHAT, FQDESV (reference sequence). This CDR3 region has 15 residues.

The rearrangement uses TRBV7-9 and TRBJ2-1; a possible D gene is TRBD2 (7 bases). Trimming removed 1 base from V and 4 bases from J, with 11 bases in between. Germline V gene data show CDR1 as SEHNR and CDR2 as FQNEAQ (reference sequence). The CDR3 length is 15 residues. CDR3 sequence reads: CASSLGGGGYNEQFF. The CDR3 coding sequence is TGTGCCAGCAGCTTAGGAGGGGGGGGATACAATGAGCAGTTCTTC.

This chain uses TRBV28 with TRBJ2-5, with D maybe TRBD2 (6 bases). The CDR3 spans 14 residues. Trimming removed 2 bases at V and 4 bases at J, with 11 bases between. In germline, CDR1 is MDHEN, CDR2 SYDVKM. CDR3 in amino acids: CASSLGGSPETQYF. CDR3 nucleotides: TGTGCCAGCAGTTTAGGGGGGAGCCCAGAGACCCAGTACTTC. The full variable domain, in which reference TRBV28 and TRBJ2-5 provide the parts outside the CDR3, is DVKVTQSSRYLVKRTGEKVFLECVQDMDHENMFWYRQDPGLGLRLIYFSYDVKMKEKGDIPEGYSVSREKKERFSLILESASTNQTSMYLCASSLGGSPETQYFGPGTRLLVL.

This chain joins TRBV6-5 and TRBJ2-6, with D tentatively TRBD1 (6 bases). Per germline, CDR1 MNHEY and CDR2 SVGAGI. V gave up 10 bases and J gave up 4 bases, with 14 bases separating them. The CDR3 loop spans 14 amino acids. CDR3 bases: TGTGCCACACTACCAGGGGCCGGGGCCAACGTCCTGACTTTC. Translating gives CATLPGAGANVLTF.

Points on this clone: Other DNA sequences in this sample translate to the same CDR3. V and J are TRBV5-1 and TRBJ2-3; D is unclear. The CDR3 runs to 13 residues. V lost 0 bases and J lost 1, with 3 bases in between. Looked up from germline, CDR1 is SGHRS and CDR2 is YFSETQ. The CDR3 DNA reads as TGCGCCAGCAGCTTGGCCGGCACAGATACGCAGTATTTT. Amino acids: CASSLAGTDTQYF.

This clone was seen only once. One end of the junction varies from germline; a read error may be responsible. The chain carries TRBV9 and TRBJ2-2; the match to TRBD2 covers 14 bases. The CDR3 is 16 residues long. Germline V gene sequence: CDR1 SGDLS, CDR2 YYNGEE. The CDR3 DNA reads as TGTGCCAGCAGCCCAACGACTAGCGGGAGGGCCGGTGAGCTGTTTTTT. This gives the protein CASSPTTSGRAGELFF.

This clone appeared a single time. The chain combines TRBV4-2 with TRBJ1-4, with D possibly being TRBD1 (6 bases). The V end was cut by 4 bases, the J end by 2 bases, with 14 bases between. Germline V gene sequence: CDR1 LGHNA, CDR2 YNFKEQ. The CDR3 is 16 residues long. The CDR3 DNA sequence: TGTGCCAGCAGCCCTAAAGGGGGAGTTACTAATGAAAAACTGTTTTTT. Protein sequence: CASSPKGGVTNEKLFF.

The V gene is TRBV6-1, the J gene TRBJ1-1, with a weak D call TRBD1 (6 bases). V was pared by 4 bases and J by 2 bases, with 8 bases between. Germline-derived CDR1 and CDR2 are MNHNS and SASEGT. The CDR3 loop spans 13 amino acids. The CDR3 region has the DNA TGTGCCAGCAGTGTACAGGGTAACACTGAAGCTTTCTTT. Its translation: CASSVQGNTEAFF.

The CDR3 protein is CAISDREGGGGANVLTF. In nucleotides, the CDR3 is TGTGCCATCAGTGACAGGGAGGGGGGAGGTGGGGCCAACGTCCTGACTTTC. This rearrangement joins TRBV10-3 to TRBJ2-6, with D possibly matching TRBD2 (7 bases). The V gene lost 3 bases and the J gene lost 3 bases, with 15 bases spanning the gap. Germline V gives CDR1 ENHRY, CDR2 SYGVKD. This CDR3 has 17 residues.

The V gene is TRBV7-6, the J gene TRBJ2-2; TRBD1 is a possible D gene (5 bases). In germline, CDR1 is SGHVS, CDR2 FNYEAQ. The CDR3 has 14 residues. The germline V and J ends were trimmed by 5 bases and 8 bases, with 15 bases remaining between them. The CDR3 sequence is CASSRRVLVGELFF. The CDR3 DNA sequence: TGTGCCAGCAGCCGCAGGGTTCTTGTGGGGGAGCTGTTTTTT.

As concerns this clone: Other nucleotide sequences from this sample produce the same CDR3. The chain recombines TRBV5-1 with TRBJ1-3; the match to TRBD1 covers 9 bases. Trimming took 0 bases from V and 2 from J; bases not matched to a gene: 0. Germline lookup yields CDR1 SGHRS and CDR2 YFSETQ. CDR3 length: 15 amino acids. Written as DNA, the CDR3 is TGCGCCAGCAGCTTGGACAGGGGGCCTGGAAACACCATATATTTT. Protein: CASSLDRGPGNTIYF.

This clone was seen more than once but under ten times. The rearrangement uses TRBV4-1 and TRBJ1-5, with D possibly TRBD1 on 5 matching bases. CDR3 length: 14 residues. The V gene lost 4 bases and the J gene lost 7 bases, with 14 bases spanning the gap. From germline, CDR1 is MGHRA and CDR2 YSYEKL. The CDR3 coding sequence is TGCGCCAGCAGCCCAACAGGTTTGGGACAGCCCCAGCATTTT. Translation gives CASSPTGLGQPQHF.

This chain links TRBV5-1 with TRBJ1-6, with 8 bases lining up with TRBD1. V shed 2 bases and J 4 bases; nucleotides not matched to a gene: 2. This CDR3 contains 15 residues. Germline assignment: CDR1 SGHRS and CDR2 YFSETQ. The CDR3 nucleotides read TGCGCCAGCAGCTTAAGACAGGGGTATAATTCACCCCTCCACTTT. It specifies CASSLRQGYNSPLHF.

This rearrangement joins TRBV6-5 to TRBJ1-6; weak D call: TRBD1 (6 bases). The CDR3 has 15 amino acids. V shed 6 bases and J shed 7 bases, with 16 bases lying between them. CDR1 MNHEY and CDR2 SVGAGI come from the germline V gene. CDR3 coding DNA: TGTGCCAGCAGGAAACAGGGAGTTGGGAATTCACCCCTCCACTTT. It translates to CASRKQGVGNSPLHF.

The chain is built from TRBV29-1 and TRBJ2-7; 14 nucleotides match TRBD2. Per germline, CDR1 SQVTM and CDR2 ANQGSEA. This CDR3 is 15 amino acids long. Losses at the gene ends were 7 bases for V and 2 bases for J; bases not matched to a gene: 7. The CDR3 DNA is TGCAGCGCAACCGGGACTAGCGGGAGCACCTACGAGCAGTACTTC. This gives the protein CSATGTSGSTYEQYF.

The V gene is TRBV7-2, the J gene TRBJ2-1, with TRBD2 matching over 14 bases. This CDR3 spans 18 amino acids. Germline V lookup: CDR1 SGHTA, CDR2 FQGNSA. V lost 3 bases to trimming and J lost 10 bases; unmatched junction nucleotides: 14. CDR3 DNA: TGTGCCAGCAGCTTGACCCCGGGACTAGCGGGAGCTCTGGAAGAGCAGTTCTTC. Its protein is CASSLTPGLAGALEEQFF.

For the CDR3, the DNA is TGTGCCAGCAGTGAATTTGGACATAAGAATTCACCCCTCCACTTT. Translating it yields CASSEFGHKNSPLHF. This sequence joins TRBV25-1 and TRBJ1-6; the D gene is possibly TRBD1 (5 bases). This CDR3 contains 15 residues. V was cut by 1 base and J by 7 bases, with 11 bases left in between. Germline assignment: CDR1 MGHDK and CDR2 SYGVNS.

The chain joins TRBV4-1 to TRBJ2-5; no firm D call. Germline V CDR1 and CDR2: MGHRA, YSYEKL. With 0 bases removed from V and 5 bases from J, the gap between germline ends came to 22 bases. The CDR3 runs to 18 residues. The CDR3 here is CASSQDLSLGTRWETQYF. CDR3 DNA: TGCGCCAGCAGCCAAGATCTTTCCCTCGGAACGAGGTGGGAGACCCAGTACTTC.

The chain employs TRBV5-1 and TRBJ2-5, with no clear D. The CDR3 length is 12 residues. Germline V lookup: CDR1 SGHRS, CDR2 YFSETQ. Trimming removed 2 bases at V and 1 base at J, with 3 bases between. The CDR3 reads CASSFLQETQYF. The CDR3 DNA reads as TGCGCCAGCAGCTTCCTCCAAGAGACCCAGTACTTC. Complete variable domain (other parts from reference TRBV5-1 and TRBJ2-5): KAGVTQTPRYLIKTRGQQVTLSCSPISGHRSVSWYQQTPGQGLQFLFEYFSETQRNKGNFPGRFSGRQFSNSRSEMNVSTLELGDSALYLCASSFLQETQYFGPGTRLLVL.

CDR3: CATSSPGTGGLGRGYTF. In DNA form, the CDR3 reads TGTGCCACCAGCTCCCCCGGGACAGGGGGCTTGGGTCGTGGCTACACCTTC. The chain uses TRBV15 and TRBJ1-2; 12 nucleotides match TRBD1. Germline lookup yields CDR1 LNHNV and CDR2 YYDKDF (reference sequence). This CDR3 spans 17 amino acids. J lost 7 bases, V lost 5 bases, and 14 bases had no gene match.

The CDR3 DNA reads as TGTGCCAGTAGTACACAGGGCTCTGGGGCCAACGTCCTGACTTTC. Translating it yields CASSTQGSGANVLTF. This chain uses TRBV19 with TRBJ2-6; TRBD1 might be the D (6 bases). Germline assignment: CDR1 LNHDA and CDR2 SQIVND (reference sequence). V was trimmed by 4 bases and J by 0 bases, leaving 7 bases between them. CDR3 length: 15 residues.

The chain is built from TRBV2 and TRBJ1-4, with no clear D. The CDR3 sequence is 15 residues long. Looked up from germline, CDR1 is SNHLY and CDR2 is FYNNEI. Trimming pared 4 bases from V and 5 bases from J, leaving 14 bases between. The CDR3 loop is CASSATGEFNEKLFF. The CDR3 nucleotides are TGTGCCAGCAGTGCGACGGGAGAATTCAATGAAAAACTGTTTTTT.

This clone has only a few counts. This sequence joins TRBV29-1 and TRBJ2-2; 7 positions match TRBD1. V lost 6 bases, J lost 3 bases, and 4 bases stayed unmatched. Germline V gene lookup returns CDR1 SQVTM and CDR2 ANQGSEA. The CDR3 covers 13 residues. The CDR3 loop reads CSVRDSYTGELFF. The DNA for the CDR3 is TGCAGCGTCCGGGACAGCTACACCGGGGAGCTGTTTTTT.

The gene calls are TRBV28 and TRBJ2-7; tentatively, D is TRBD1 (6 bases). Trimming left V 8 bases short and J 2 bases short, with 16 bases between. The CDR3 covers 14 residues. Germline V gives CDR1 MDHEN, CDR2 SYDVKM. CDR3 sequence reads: CASATGTPAYEQYF. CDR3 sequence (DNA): TGTGCCAGCGCCACCGGGACACCAGCCTACGAGCAGTACTTC.